Listed here are 27 T cell receptor beta chains from one sample, sequenced in a study of Ad26.COV2.S vaccination and SARS-CoV-2 variants. Profiled with immunoSEQ multiplex PCR; TCRdb holds only in-frame clones, not every one. The sample has some 390,000 clones; roughly nine tenths are singletons. Documented treatment: some 20 received Ad26.COV2.S at low or high dose, single or two shots; about five received placebo; per-sample allocation not given. Specimens were obtained on day 63 following the first vaccine or placebo injection. The sequencing used peripheral blood, collected in a trial of Ad26.COV2.S vaccine versus placebo. The receptors shown here come from a person between 18 and 65 years old who received the Ad26.COV2.S COVID-19 vaccine or a placebo.

This clone was detected a few times. The chain employs TRBV3-1 (or the pseudogene TRBV3-2) and TRBJ1-2; 7 nucleotides agree with TRBD1. The length of the CDR3 is 16 residues. CDR1 and CDR2 (germline): LGHDT, YNNKEL (reference sequence). V lost 0 bases, J lost 3 bases, and 7 bases stayed unmatched. This chain's CDR3 is CASSQEGQSSHYGYTF. The CDR3 nucleotides read TGTGCCAGCAGCCAAGAGGGACAGTCCTCTCACTATGGCTACACCTTC.

In this sample, this clone turned up once. The sample carries other DNA sequences with the same CDR3. The chain has TRBV6-5 and TRBJ1-3; D call uncertain. The CDR3 runs to 14 residues. Trimming removed 2 bases at V and 0 bases at J, with 5 bases between. Germline V gene data show CDR1 as MNHEY and CDR2 as SVGAGI. The CDR3 DNA sequence: TGTGCCAGCAGTTACACGGACTCTGGAAACACCATATATTTT. Its translation: CASSYTDSGNTIYF.

The CDR3 reads CASSAPESSYEQYF. Here the CDR3 DNA reads TGCGCCAGCAGCGCCCCGGAGAGCTCCTACGAGCAGTACTTC. The V and J genes are TRBV5-1 and TRBJ2-7; D is unresolved. This CDR3 has 14 residues. The germline V and J ends were trimmed by 4 bases and 0 bases, with 11 bases remaining between them. Germline CDR1 SGHRS, CDR2 YFSETQ.

The V call is TRBV10-1, the J call TRBJ2-1; TRBD2 might be the D (5 bases). Trimming removed 5 bases at V and 6 bases at J, with 8 bases between. CDR1 and CDR2 from the germline V gene are WNHNN and SYGVQD (reference sequence). The CDR3 loop spans 12 amino acids. The DNA for the CDR3 is TGCGCCAGCAGTCGGGGTGGCAATGAGCAGTTCTTC. Protein product: CASSRGGNEQFF.

The V and J genes are TRBV3-1 (or the pseudogene TRBV3-2) and TRBJ2-3; 8 bases fit TRBD1. V shed 5 bases, J shed 0 bases, and the junction held 4 bases outside the gene matches. Per the germline V gene, CDR1 is LGHDT and CDR2 is YNNKEL (reference sequence). The length of the CDR3 is 15 residues. CDR3 sequence: CASSSRTGSTDTQYF. CDR3 coding DNA: TGTGCCAGCAGCTCCCGGACAGGGAGCACAGATACGCAGTATTTT.

The V and J genes are TRBV6-2 or TRBV6-3 and TRBJ1-3; D is unclear. Germline CDR1 is MNHEY and CDR2 is SVGEGT. Trimming removed 3 bases at V and 2 bases at J, with 5 bases between. The CDR3 loop spans 13 amino acids. The CDR3 DNA reads TGTGCCAGCAGTTATCCCCCTGGAAACACCATATATTTT. Its translation is CASSYPPGNTIYF.

The chain uses TRBV27 and TRBJ1-2; 7 positions agree with TRBD1. This CDR3 has 14 amino acids. V shed 4 bases, J shed 3 bases, and the junction held 5 bases outside the gene matches. Germline CDR1 reads MNHEY; CDR2 reads SMNVEV (reference sequence). The CDR3 loop reads CASSSAGGDYGYTF. The DNA for the CDR3 is TGTGCCAGCAGTTCAGCAGGGGGTGACTATGGCTACACCTTC.

The genes are TRBV2 and TRBJ2-3; TRBD1 matches 12 bases. V shed 0 bases and J 3 bases; nucleotides not matched to a gene: 1. The CDR3 consists of 16 residues. CDR1 and CDR2 (germline): SNHLY, FYNNEI. This CDR3 is CASSEAGQGATDTQYF. CDR3 bases: TGTGCCAGCAGTGAAGCGGGACAGGGGGCAACAGATACGCAGTATTTT.

The chain links TRBV7-2 to TRBJ1-1, with D perhaps matching TRBD1 (6 bases). CDR3 size: 16 residues. V lost 0 bases and J 1 base, leaving 12 bases between the germline ends. The germline gives CDR1 SGHTA, CDR2 FQGNSA. The CDR3 DNA sequence: TGTGCCAGCAGCTTAGCCGGGGGGCGGAGGAACACTGAAGCTTTCTTT. Protein sequence: CASSLAGGRRNTEAFF.

The chain links TRBV29-1 to TRBJ1-2; D perhaps matches TRBD1 (5 bases). This CDR3 has 13 residues. CDR1 SQVTM and CDR2 ANQGSEA come from the germline V gene. V dropped 4 bases and J dropped 5 bases, with 14 bases sitting between them. As DNA, the CDR3 is TGCAGCGTTGTGACAAGGGGTCTTTATGGCTACACCTTC. Protein sequence: CSVVTRGLYGYTF.

The V call is TRBV4-1, the J call TRBJ2-7; D unresolved. Germline loops: CDR1 MGHRA, CDR2 YSYEKL. This CDR3 is built from 14 residues. V was clipped by 0 bases and J by 2 bases, with 8 bases between them. CDR3 region: CASSQDPGPYEQYF. The CDR3 bases are TGCGCCAGCAGCCAAGATCCGGGCCCCTACGAGCAGTACTTC.

The chain combines TRBV9 with TRBJ2-3; 7 bases fit TRBD2. The germline V gene has CDR1 SGDLS and CDR2 YYNGEE. The V gene end was trimmed by 4 bases and the J gene end by 1 base; junction bases not matched to a gene: 6. The CDR3 runs to 15 residues. Here the CDR3 reads CASSPPSGRTDTQYF. In DNA form, the CDR3 reads TGTGCCAGCAGCCCACCTAGCGGTCGCACAGATACGCAGTATTTT.

The chain employs TRBV5-8 and TRBJ2-1; D is uncertain. The CDR3 has 8 amino acids. The V gene lost 4 bases and the J gene lost 11 bases, with 1 base spanning the gap. CDR1 and CDR2 (germline): SGHTS, YDEGEE. CDR3 sequence: CASSQQFF. CDR3 nucleotide sequence: TGTGCCAGCAGCCAGCAGTTCTTC.

The chain is built from TRBV7-2 and TRBJ2-3; 13 bases align to TRBD2. CDR3 length: 15 amino acids. The V segment lost 6 bases and the J segment 11 bases; nucleotides outside the gene matches: 11. The V gene's germline CDR1 is SGHTA and CDR2 FQGNSA. The CDR3 DNA sequence: TGTGCCAGCAGACGCAGGGGACTAGCGGGGTTAGGGCAGTATTTT. Translating gives CASRRRGLAGLGQYF.

This chain connects TRBV19 to TRBJ2-3; tentative D call: TRBD1 (5 bases). Germline CDR1 is LNHDA and CDR2 is SQIVND (reference sequence). The CDR3 has 14 residues. V lost 7 bases, J lost 5 bases, and 16 bases lay in between. The CDR3 spells CASKGLPVVDTQYF. Written as DNA, the CDR3 is TGTGCCAGTAAGGGGCTCCCGGTCGTAGATACGCAGTATTTT.

V usage is TRBV7-2 and J usage is TRBJ2-1; D uncertain. This CDR3 has 15 residues. Germline V gives CDR1 SGHTA, CDR2 FQGNSA. The V end lost 9 bases, the J end lost 2 bases, and 17 bases lay between the germline ends. CDR3 DNA: TGTGCCAGTCCCCCAGGCCCAGAACCCTACAATGAGCAGTTCTTC. As protein: CASPPGPEPYNEQFF.

The rearrangement joins TRBV30 to TRBJ2-3; either TRBD1 or TRBD2 may fit D (6 bases each). The germline V gene has CDR1 GTSNPN and CDR2 SVGIG (reference sequence). Trimming removed 0 bases at V and 2 bases at J, with 15 bases between. The CDR3 contains 16 residues. Here the CDR3 reads CAWSVRWRGHTDTQYF. CDR3 bases: TGTGCCTGGAGTGTACGGTGGCGGGGACACACAGATACGCAGTATTTT.

The chain has TRBV2 and TRBJ2-6; no firm D call. The V and J ends lost 4 bases and 1 base respectively, with 8 bases between them. The CDR3 extends over 15 amino acids. Germline values: CDR1 SNHLY, CDR2 FYNNEI. The chain's CDR3 is CASSVVLSGANVLTF. In DNA form, the CDR3 reads TGTGCCAGCAGTGTTGTGTTGTCTGGGGCCAACGTCCTGACTTTC.

This clone was recorded once. The gene calls are TRBV10-2 and TRBJ1-1, with 7 bases lining up with TRBD1. In germline, CDR1 is WSHSY, CDR2 SAAADI. V was pared by 3 bases and J by 1 base, with 5 bases of the junction left unmatched. The CDR3 sequence is 15 residues long. CDR3 in amino acids: CASSENRGGNTEAFF. CDR3 nucleotide sequence: TGCGCCAGCAGTGAAAACAGGGGCGGGAACACTGAAGCTTTCTTT.

This chain joins TRBV7-9 and TRBJ1-2; D not resolved. Germline loops: CDR1 SEHNR, CDR2 FQNEAQ (reference sequence). Trimming stripped 1 base from V and 8 bases from J, with 20 bases between. The length of the CDR3 is 16 residues. CDR3 DNA: TGTGCCAGCAGCTTAGAGTACGTTTTGGGGTCAGGAGGCTACACCTTC. Protein sequence: CASSLEYVLGSGGYTF.

This clone was picked up one time. This rearrangement joins TRBV10-2 to TRBJ2-3; the D gene is possibly TRBD2 (7 bases). Trimming cost V 4 bases and J 2 bases, with 16 bases left between them. The length of the CDR3 is 16 residues. Germline values: CDR1 WSHSY, CDR2 SAAADI. The CDR3 DNA reads TGCGCCAGCAGTGGGTGGGAGGGGGTAACCACAGATACGCAGTATTTT. This translates into CASSGWEGVTTDTQYF.

This sequence joins TRBV2 and TRBJ2-2; the D is unclear. V was shortened by 9 bases and J by 4 bases, with 9 bases between the two germline ends. This CDR3 spans 12 amino acids. The germline V gene encodes CDR1 SNHLY and CDR2 FYNNEI. CDR3 residues: CARGSTTGELFF. CDR3 nucleotide sequence: TGTGCCAGAGGGTCGACCACCGGGGAGCTGTTTTTT. Full variable domain (remainder filled in from reference TRBV2 and TRBJ2-2): EPEVTQTPSHQVTQMGQEVILRCVPISNHLYFYWYRQILGQKVEFLVSFYNNEISEKSEIFDDQFSVERPDGSNFTLKIRSTKLEDSAMYFCARGSTTGELFFGEGSRLTVL.

The CDR3 DNA reads as TGCGCCAGCAGTGATCGGGATACGCAGTATTTT. It translates to CASSDRDTQYF. This sequence joins TRBV10-1 and TRBJ2-3, with no clear D. CDR1 and CDR2 from the germline V gene are WNHNN and SYGVQD (reference sequence). The CDR3 is 11 residues long. The germline V and J ends were trimmed by 3 bases and 6 bases, with 4 bases remaining between them.

This clone was counted a few times. V gene TRBV3-1 (or the pseudogene TRBV3-2) combines with J gene TRBJ2-1; D is uncertain. Germline V lookup: CDR1 LGHDT, CDR2 YNNKEL (reference sequence). The CDR3 consists of 15 residues. V was trimmed by 1 base and J by 4 bases, leaving 11 bases between them. CDR3: CASSQVADTYNEQFF. CDR3 nucleotide sequence: TGTGCCAGCAGCCAAGTGGCAGATACTTACAATGAGCAGTTCTTC.

For the CDR3, the DNA is TGCGCCAGCAGTGAGCGGACAGGACAGGGTGCCGGGGAGCTGTTTTTT. Translating gives CASSERTGQGAGELFF. The chain links TRBV10-2 to TRBJ2-2, with 8 bases matching TRBD1. From germline, CDR1 is WSHSY and CDR2 SAAADI. The CDR3 contains 16 residues. The junction had 8 bases not matched to a gene; V was cut back by 2 bases and J by 6 bases.

A remark on this clone: One end of the junction fails to match germline, which may point to a read error. V gene TRBV7-7 combines with J gene TRBJ2-2, with D perhaps TRBD1 (5 bases). The CDR3 totals 13 residues. Germline V gene data show CDR1 as SSHAT and CDR2 as FNYEAQ (reference sequence). Here the CDR3 reads CASSHRRGGELFF. DNA of the CDR3: TGTGCTAGCAGCCACCGAAGGGGCGGGGAGCTGTTTTTT.

The genes are TRBV27 and TRBJ2-7; D unresolved. This CDR3 is 14 amino acids long. CDR1 MNHEY and CDR2 SMNVEV come from the germline V gene (reference sequence). The V and J ends lost 6 bases and 4 bases respectively, with 16 bases between them. The CDR3 sequence: CASSPLGLGYEQYF. The CDR3 DNA is TGTGCCAGCAGCCCTTTGGGATTAGGTTACGAGCAGTACTTC.